This TCR beta chain was recovered during a study of T cell changes during pregnancy in multiple sclerosis. The data were produced by immunoSEQ multiplex PCR, yet TCRdb's version contains in-frame clones alone and is incomplete. The sample yields about 100,000 clones, about 93% seen once. The CDR3 is made up of 18 amino acids. The junction had 7 bases not matched to a gene; V was cut back by 0 bases and J by 3 bases. Germline V gene lookup returns CDR1 MNHEY and CDR2 SMNVEV (reference sequence). The V gene is TRBV27, the J gene TRBJ2-3, with 12 bases matching TRBD2. The sequence was collected from a female donor with multiple sclerosis, enrolled in a pregnancy study. The specimen comprised peripheral blood, sampled after pregnancy. The chain's CDR3 is CASSLSPPSGRATDTQYF. The DNA for the CDR3 is TGTGCCAGCAGTTTATCGCCCCCTAGCGGGAGGGCAACAGATACGCAGTATTTT.